Listed below are T cell receptor beta chains from one sample, sequenced in a study of blood T cell repertoires in COVID-19. Produced via immunoSEQ multiplex PCR; TCRdb's table is partial and in-frame only. The data contain some 290,000 clones, roughly 86% of them singletons. Material for sequencing was peripheral blood. All receptors derive from a man in his late teens or twenties with active or convalescent COVID-19. The CDR3 runs from the conserved cysteine through the conserved F or W. The D gene is left open where the match is weak. Clone size appears in some rows only: once, few, many, or a class for an expanded clone.

TRBJ1-2 NA NA TRBV2 TGTGCCAGCAGTGAAGAGGGAGCTGAAATAGGCTACACCTTC CASSEEGAEIGYTF
TRBJ1-1 NA NA TRBV19 TGTGCCAGTAGTAAGGGACTACAGGGCACTGAAGCTTTCTTT CASSKGLQGTEAFF
TRBJ1-4 NA TRBD1 TRBV28 TGTGCCAGCAGTTTAAGAGACAGGGGGATTGAAAAACTGTTTTTT CASSLRDRGIEKLFF
TRBJ2-1 NA TRBD2 TRBV7-2 TGTGCCAGCAGCTTAAGGCTAGCGGGAGGCAAGCAGTTCTTC CASSLRLAGGKQFF
TRBJ2-7 NA NA TRBV5-1 TGCGCCAGCAGCTCTACTACCTTCTACGAGCAGTACTTC CASSSTTFYEQYF
TRBJ2-7 NA TRBD2 TRBV10-3 TGTGCCATCAGTGAGTCCAGCGGGGCTTACGAGCAGTACTTC CAISESSGAYEQYF
TRBJ1-1 NA TRBD1 TRBV14 TGTGCCAGCAGCCAAGCAAGACAGGGGGCGCGAGCTTTCTTT CASSQARQGARAFF
TRBJ2-3 NA TRBD2 TRBV6-4 TGTGCCAGCAGTGACTACTTCGGGGGGGGCGAAGATACGCAGTATTTT CASSDYFGGGEDTQYF
TRBJ2-7 NA NA TRBV24-1 TGTGCCACCAGTGATTCACAGGGAATTCGTTACGAGCAGTACTTC CATSDSQGIRYEQYF
TRBJ1-6 NA NA TRBV11-3 TGTGCCAGCAGCTTATACGGGGGACGTCATTCACCCCTCCACTTT CASSLYGGRHSPLHF
TRBJ1-1 NA TRBD1 TRBV2 TGTGCCACCCTCGCCGGACAGGGAATTTTCTTT CATLAGQGIFF
TRBJ2-1 NA NA TRBV2 TGTGCCAGCAGTGATTTCGGGGAATCCTACAATGAGCAGTTCTTC CASSDFGESYNEQFF
TRBJ2-4 NA NA TRBV7-2 TGTGCCATAAGGCAGGGCGAAAACATTCAGTACTTC CAIRQGENIQYF
TRBJ1-2 NA NA TRBV5-1 TGCGCCAGCAGCTTGGGGTGGCCGGCAGGATGCACCTTC CASSLGWPAGCTF
TRBJ2-5 once NA TRBV11-1 TGTGCCAGCAGCTTAGGGAGGGGTGGGGAGACCCAGTACTTC CASSLGRGGETQYF
TRBJ2-7 NA TRBD1 TRBV28 TGTGCCAGCAGTCCCCGGACAGGGATTAACGAGCAGTACTTC CASSPRTGINEQYF
TRBJ2-7 NA NA TRBV18 TGTGCCAGCTCACCGGGAGCGGGTTCCTACGAGCAGTACTTC CASSPGAGSYEQYF
TRBJ2-3 NA TRBD2 TRBV12-5 TGTGCTAGTCAGGACCCCTCCCTAGCGGTAAGCACAGATACGCAGTATTTT CASQDPSLAVSTDTQYF
TRBJ2-5 NA NA TRBV9 TGTGCCAGCAGCGTAGGTACAGGGCAAGAGACCCAGTACTTC CASSVGTGQETQYF
TRBJ1-2 NA NA TRBV6-2/TRBV6-3 TGTGCCAGCAGTTCTAGCGGGAACTATGGCTACACCTTC CASSSSGNYGYTF
TRBJ1-1 NA NA TRBV3-1/TRBV3-2 TGTGCCAGCAGCCTGAGGGAGAGCACTGAAGCTTTCTTT CASSLRESTEAFF
TRBJ1-5 NA NA TRBV12-5 TGTGCTAGTGGGATCGGGGACAATCAGCCCCAGCATTTT CASGIGDNQPQHF
TRBJ1-4 NA NA TRBV19 TGTGCCAGTAGTGCTCAGACAGCAACTAATGAAAAACTGTTTTTT CASSAQTATNEKLFF
TRBJ1-2 NA TRBD1 TRBV11-3 TGTGCCAGCAGCGCCGGGACAGATCATGGCTACACCTTC CASSAGTDHGYTF
TRBJ2-3 many NA TRBV11-2 TGTGCCAGCAGCTCCCTAGCAGATACGCAGTATTTT CASSSLADTQYF
TRBJ1-1 NA NA TRBV28 TGTGCCAGCAGTCGCGGGGGGTACACTGAAGCTTTCTTT CASSRGGYTEAFF
TRBJ1-1 NA NA TRBV28 TGTGCCAGCAGTTTACCCTATACGAACACTGAAGCTTTCTTT CASSLPYTNTEAFF
TRBJ2-1 NA TRBD2 TRBV24-1 TGTGCCACCAGTGATTTGAGAGGGACTAGCGGGTACAATGAGCAGTTCTTC CATSDLRGTSGYNEQFF
TRBJ2-7 NA TRBD1 TRBV11-2 TGTGCCAGCAGCTTAACCCCAGGGACAGGGATCTACGAGCAGTACTTC CASSLTPGTGIYEQYF
TRBJ1-5 NA NA TRBV19 TGTGCCAGTAATGGGGGGGTCGCAGGTCAGCCCCAGCATTTT CASNGGVAGQPQHF
TRBJ2-1 NA NA TRBV7-9 TGTGCCAGCAGCTTAGCCAGCGTAAGAATCCATGAGCAGTTCTTC CASSLASVRIHEQFF
TRBJ1-1 NA TRBD1 TRBV5-1 TGCGCCAGCAGCACAGACAGGGCTGAAGCTTTCTTT CASSTDRAEAFF
TRBJ2-5 NA NA TRBV6-5 TGTGCCAGCAGAAGACTACAGCAAGAGACCCAGTACTTC CASRRLQQETQYF
TRBJ1-1 NA NA TRBV5-6 TGTGCCAGCAGCTTGGAGAGGGTCGGCACTGAAGCTTTCTTT CASSLERVGTEAFF
TRBJ2-3 NA NA TRBV19 TGTGCCAGTAGTGCAGGGGTCGGCACAGATACGCAGTATTTT CASSAGVGTDTQYF
TRBJ1-1 NA TRBD1 TRBV25-1 TGTGCCAGCAGGGAATTCGGCGGGACAGGGGAGGCTTTCTTT CASREFGGTGEAFF
TRBJ1-2 NA NA TRBV5-6 TGTGCCAGCAGCTTGAACCCAAAGGGGGACTATGGCTACACCTTC CASSLNPKGDYGYTF
TRBJ2-5 NA NA TRBV19 TGTGCCAGTAGTATAGAATCTTTCGGGGCCCAGTACTTC CASSIESFGAQYF
TRBJ2-7 NA NA TRBV27 TGTGCCAGCAGTCGCAACAGGGATACCTACGAGCAGTACTTC CASSRNRDTYEQYF
TRBJ2-1 NA TRBD2 TRBV7-2 TGTGCCAGCAGCCTCGGACTAGCGGGCAATGAGCAGTTCTTC CASSLGLAGNEQFF
TRBJ2-3 NA NA TRBV10-1 TGCGCCAGCAGTGATGGCGGGGCCCGCACAGATACGCAGTATTTT CASSDGGARTDTQYF
TRBJ2-5 NA NA TRBV19 TGTGCCAGTAGTGTAGGACAGCCCCCGGCGGAGACCCAGTACTTC CASSVGQPPAETQYF
TRBJ2-2 once NA TRBV19 TGTGCCAGTAGTATTCGAAGGGGAGGCGGGGAGCTGTTTTTT CASSIRRGGGELFF
TRBJ2-5 NA TRBD2 TRBV14 TGTGCCAGCAGCCTCAACTGGCGGACTAGCGGGATTTCGGGACAAGAGACCCAGTACTTC CASSLNWRTSGISGQETQYF
TRBJ2-7 NA NA TRBV6-2/TRBV6-3 TGTGCCAGCAGTTACGGTTCAGGCGGGACCTACGAGCAGTACTTC CASSYGSGGTYEQYF
TRBJ2-7 NA TRBD2 TRBV9 TGTGCCAGCAACGAGCGGGAGGGAGCCGAGCAGTACTTC CASNEREGAEQYF
TRBJ1-6 NA NA TRBV6-1 TGTGCCAGCAGTGAATCCGTTACGGGGGATTCACCCCTCCACTTT CASSESVTGDSPLHF
TRBJ2-2 NA TRBD1 TRBV7-6 TGTGCCAGCGGAACTAACAGGGGGCAGTCCGGGGAGCTGTTTTTT CASGTNRGQSGELFF
TRBJ2-3 few TRBD2 TRBV7-2 TGTGCCAGCAGCCAGGGACTAGCGGGCGTCACAGATACGCAGTATTTT CASSQGLAGVTDTQYF
TRBJ2-5 NA NA TRBV3-1/TRBV3-2 TGTGCCAGCAGCACCGGGACAAAACAAGAGACCCAGTACTTC CASSTGTKQETQYF
TRBJ2-5 NA TRBD2 TRBV2 TGTGCCAGCAGTCTGGGACTAGCGGGGGGTGGAGAGACCCAGTACTTC CASSLGLAGGGETQYF
TRBJ1-6 NA NA TRBV10-3 TGTGCCACCAAACTTCTGGGGGCGGGAGATTCACCCCTCCACTTT CATKLLGAGDSPLHF
TRBJ1-1 NA TRBD1 TRBV6-5 TGTGCCAGCAGGTTAGGGGGCCTGAATGAAGCTTTCTTT CASRLGGLNEAFF
TRBJ2-7 NA NA TRBV7-9 TGTGCCAGCAGCTGGGGCAGGGACTACGAGCAGTACTTC CASSWGRDYEQYF
TRBJ1-1 NA NA TRBV7-9 TGTGCCAGCAGCTTAGAAGCGGACGGCATAATCATCTTT CASSLEADGIIIF